This T cell receptor (beta chain) derives from a study of blood T cell repertoires in COVID-19 (TCRdb year 2020). Turning to the overall study: The collaborator samples originated in the United States, Italy and Spain and spanned the acute and convalescent phases of COVID-19. The prospective study material was composed of cDNA or gDNA derived from T cells, B-cell-depleted T cells, or PBMCs. The dataset comprised deeply sampled blood TCRbeta repertoires from subjects exposed to, actively infected with, or recovered from COVID-19. A freely available public database, intended as a resource for researchers studying the immune response to SARS-CoV-2, is where the repertoires were released. Samples came from the ongoing ImmuneRACE study (first 160 participants) plus 1,254 subjects from 6 global collaborators. A de-identified subject ID, COVID-19 status, age in years and sex were almost always included in the sample metadata. Where available, HLA class I and class II types were obtained from metadata supplied by the sample provider rather than from assay-based typing.

The full study reports these points: The quantity of clinical and demographic metadata differed by source and by participant and was supplied without curation.

TCRbeta CDR3 regions were amplified from genomic DNA by means of the immunoSEQ Assay, a bias-controlled multiplex PCR. The paper's processing steps were these. The number of nucleated cells in each sample was estimated by amplification of reference gene primers within the assay. To quantify the absolute abundance of each unique TCRbeta CDR3 rearrangement, sequence reads were collapsed and filtered. Productive Simpson clonality was computed per sample as the square root of Simpson's diversity index over productive rearrangements. In TCRdb, the immuneACCESS table is reduced to in-frame sequences with V and J assigned. These tables do not hold every clone; where another copy was compared, an unresolved V gene accounts for under half, and the others remain unexplained. The V and J calls and the clone size are those of that table, but D and trimming were determined from the DNA. This sample comprises about 200,000 clones, roughly four fifths of them detected only once. The top ten hold 12% of the sample.

Turning to this clone: This clone's antigen is unknown. No base quality information exists; no much larger clone differs at one position.

Collaborating institutions collected whole blood in K2EDTA tubes following their own protocols. For TCRbeta analysis, collaborator samples were shipped as frozen whole blood, as isolated PBMCs, or as DNA extracted from either sample type. The sequenced sample consisted of peripheral blood. The TCR originated in a woman in her thirties or forties with acute or convalescent COVID-19.

The bases are TGTGCCAGCAGCCCTTCCAAGGGACTAGCGGACCTACGGGGATACGAGCAGTACTTC. This gives the protein CASSPSKGLADLRGYEQYF. The rearrangement combines TRBV3-1 (or the pseudogene TRBV3-2) with TRBJ2-7; 11 central bases correspond to TRBD2. Trimming removed 4 bases from V and 4 bases from J; the gene matches leave 18 bases unexplained. The germline V gene (reference sequence) supplies CDR1 LGHDT and CDR2 YNNKEL. Its CDR3 holds 19 amino acids, cysteine through phenylalanine. Left in the record is the CDR3 DNA by itself, 57 bases read in frame from the first base.